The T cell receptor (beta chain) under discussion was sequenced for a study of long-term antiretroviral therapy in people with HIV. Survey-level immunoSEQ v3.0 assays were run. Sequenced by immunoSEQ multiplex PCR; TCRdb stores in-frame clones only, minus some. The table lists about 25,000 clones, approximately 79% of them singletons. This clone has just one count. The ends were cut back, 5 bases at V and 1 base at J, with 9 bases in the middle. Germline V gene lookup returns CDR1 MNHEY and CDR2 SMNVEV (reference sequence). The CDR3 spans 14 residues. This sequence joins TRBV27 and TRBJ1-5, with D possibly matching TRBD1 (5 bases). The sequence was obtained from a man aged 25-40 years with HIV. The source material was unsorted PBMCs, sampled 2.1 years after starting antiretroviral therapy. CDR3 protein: CASSHRDSNQPQHF. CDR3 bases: TGTGCCAGCAGTCACCGGGACAGCAATCAGCCCCAGCATTTT.